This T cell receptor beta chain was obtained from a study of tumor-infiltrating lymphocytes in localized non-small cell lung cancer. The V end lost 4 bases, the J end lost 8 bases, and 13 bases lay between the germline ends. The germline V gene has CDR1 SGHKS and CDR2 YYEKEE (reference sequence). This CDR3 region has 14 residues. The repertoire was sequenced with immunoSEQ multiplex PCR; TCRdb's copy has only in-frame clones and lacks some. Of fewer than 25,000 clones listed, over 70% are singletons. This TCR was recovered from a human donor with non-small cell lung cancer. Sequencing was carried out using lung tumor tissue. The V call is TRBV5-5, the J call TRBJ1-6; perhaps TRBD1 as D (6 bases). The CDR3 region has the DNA TGTGCCAGCAGCATGGACAGCTGGGATTCACCCCTCCACTTT. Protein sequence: CASSMDSWDSPLHF.